The T cell receptor beta chain under discussion was sequenced for a study of T cell clonotyping in hematopoietic cell transplantation. A word on this clone: Its antigen is still unknown.

The protocol was immunoSEQ multiplex PCR, while the TCRdb copy is restricted to in-frame clones and leaves out a portion. The table has under 9,000 clones, around nine tenths seen once; the top ten hold roughly 3.9%. Study results and limitations: After transplant, recipient diversity fell while pathologically expanded clonotypes grew through day 180. Broader posttransplant TCR repertoire diversity was predicted by graft donor and pretransplant recipient Inverse Simpson Index values. CD4 and CD8 repertoire contributions could not be separated without sorting. At the given depth, recipient repertoires were over 95% de novo clonotypes.

From germline, CDR1 is KGHSH and CDR2 LQKENI. V was cut by 6 bases and J by 3 bases, with 21 bases left in between. This CDR3 is 16 amino acids long. This rearrangement joins TRBV18 to TRBJ2-7, with a possible D match to TRBD1 (5 bases). The starting material was peripheral blood mononuclear cells, obtained at the time of graft-versus-host disease after allogeneic stem cell transplant. The clonotype was recovered from a male patient aged 60-70 years who had an allogeneic stem cell transplant from a related donor, so the T cells may come from the graft donor. Some clones in this sample may be carry-over from other donors' samples. Here the CDR3 reads CASSRGAPAEGYEQYF. For the CDR3, the DNA is TGTGCCAGCTCCCGTGGGGCCCCCGCTGAAGGCTACGAGCAGTACTTC.